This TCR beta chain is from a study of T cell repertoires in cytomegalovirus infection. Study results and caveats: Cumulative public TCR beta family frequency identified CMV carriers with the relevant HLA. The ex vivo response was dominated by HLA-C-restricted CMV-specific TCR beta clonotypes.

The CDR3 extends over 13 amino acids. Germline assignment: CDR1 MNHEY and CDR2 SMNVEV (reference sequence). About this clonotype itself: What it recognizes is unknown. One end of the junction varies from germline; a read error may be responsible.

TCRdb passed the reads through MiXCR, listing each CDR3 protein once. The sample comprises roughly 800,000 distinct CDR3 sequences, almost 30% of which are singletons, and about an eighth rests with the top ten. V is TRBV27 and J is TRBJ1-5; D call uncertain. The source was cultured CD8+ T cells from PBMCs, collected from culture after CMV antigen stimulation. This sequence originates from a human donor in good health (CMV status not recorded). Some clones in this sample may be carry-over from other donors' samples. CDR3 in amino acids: CASSLGRDQLQHF. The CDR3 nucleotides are TGTGCCAGCAGTTTAGGACGTGATCAGCTCCAGCATTTT.